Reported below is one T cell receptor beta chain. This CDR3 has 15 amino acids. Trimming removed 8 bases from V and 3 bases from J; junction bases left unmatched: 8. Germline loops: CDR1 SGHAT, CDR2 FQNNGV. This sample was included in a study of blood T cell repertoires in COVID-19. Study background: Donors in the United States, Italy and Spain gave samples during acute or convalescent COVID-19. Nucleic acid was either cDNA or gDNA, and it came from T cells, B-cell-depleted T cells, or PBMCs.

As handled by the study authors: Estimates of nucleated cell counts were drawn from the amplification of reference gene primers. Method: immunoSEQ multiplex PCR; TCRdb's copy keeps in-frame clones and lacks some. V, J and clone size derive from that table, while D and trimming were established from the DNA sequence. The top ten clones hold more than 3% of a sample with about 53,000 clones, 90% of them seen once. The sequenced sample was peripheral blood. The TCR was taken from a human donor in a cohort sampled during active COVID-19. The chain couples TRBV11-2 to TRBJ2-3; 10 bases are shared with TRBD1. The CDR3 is CASGSPGQGTDTQYF. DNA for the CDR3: TGTGCCAGCGGGTCACCGGGACAGGGGACAGATACGCAGTATTTT. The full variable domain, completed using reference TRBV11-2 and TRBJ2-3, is EAGVAQSPRYKIIEKRQSVAFWCNPISGHATLYWYQQILGQGPKLLIQFQNNGVVDDSQLPKDRFSAERLKGVDSTLKIQPAKLEDSAVYLCASGSPGQGTDTQYFGPGTRLTVL.